This T cell receptor (beta chain) was recovered during a study of cytomegalovirus exposure and HLA in healthy donors. The study, taken as a whole, reports: High specificity and sensitivity for cytomegalovirus status were reported for the classifier. Several of the most significant clusters appeared linked to common viral pathogens, based on a later analysis.

With 60 Vbeta and 13 Jbeta primers, the PCR was carried out. Data came from immunoSEQ multiplex PCR; TCRdb stores just in-frame clones and leaves some out. The sample records over 150,000 clones, around 82% being singletons. This clone appeared a single time. The antigen remains undetermined. This receptor was obtained from a woman in her 30s in good health and CMV-seronegative. The source material was PBMCs.

Here the CDR3 DNA reads TGTGCCAGCAGTGCCACCCCGGGACAGGGGTCTGAGACCCAGTACTTC. This codes for CASSATPGQGSETQYF. V gene TRBV6-4 combines with J gene TRBJ2-5, with 10 bases fitting TRBD1. The V gene's germline CDR1 is MRHNA and CDR2 SNTAGT. With 4 bases clipped from V and 5 bases from J, the junction kept 10 bases outside the gene matches. This CDR3 has 16 residues.